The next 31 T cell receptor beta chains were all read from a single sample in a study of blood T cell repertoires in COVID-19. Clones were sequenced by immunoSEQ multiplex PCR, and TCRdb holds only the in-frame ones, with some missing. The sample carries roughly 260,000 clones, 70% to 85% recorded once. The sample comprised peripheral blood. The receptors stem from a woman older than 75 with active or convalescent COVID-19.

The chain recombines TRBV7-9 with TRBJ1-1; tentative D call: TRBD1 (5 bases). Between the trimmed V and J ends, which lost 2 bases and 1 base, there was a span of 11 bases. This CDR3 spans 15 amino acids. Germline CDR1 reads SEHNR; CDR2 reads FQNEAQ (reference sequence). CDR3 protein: CASSLQGIENTEAFF. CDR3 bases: TGTGCCAGCAGCTTACAGGGAATAGAGAACACTGAAGCTTTCTTT.

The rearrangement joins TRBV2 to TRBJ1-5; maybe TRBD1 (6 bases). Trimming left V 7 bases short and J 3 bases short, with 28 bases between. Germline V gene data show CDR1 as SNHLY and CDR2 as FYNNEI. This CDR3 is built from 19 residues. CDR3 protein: CASKGLRGAGFLNNQPQHF. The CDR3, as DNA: TGTGCCAGCAAGGGGCTTCGGGGGGCCGGATTTTTAAACAATCAGCCCCAGCATTTT.

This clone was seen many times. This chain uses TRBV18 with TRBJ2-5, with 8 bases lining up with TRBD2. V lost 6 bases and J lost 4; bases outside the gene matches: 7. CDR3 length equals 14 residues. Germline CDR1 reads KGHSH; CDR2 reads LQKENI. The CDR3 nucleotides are TGTGCCAGCTCCCGTGGTCTAGCGGGAGAGACCCAGTACTTC. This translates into CASSRGLAGETQYF.

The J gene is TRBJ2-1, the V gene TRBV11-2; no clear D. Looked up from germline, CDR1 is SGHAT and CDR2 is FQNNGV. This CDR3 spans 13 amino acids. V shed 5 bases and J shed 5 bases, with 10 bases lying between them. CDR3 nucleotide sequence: TGTGCCAGCAGCCGCGATCGGGACAATGAGCAGTTCTTC. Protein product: CASSRDRDNEQFF.

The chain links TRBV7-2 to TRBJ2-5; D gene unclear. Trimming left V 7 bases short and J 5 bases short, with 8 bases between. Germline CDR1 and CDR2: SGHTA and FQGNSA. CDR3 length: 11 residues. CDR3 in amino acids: CASTTRETQYF. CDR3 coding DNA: TGTGCCAGCACAACCAGGGAGACCCAGTACTTC.

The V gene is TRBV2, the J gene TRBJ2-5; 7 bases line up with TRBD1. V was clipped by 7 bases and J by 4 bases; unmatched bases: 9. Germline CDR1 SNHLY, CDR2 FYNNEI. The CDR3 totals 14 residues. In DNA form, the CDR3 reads TGTGCCAGCAACTTCAGGACAGGAGGAGAGACCCAGTACTTC. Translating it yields CASNFRTGGETQYF.

CDR3 DNA: TGCAGCGTTGGAGGGGGAAACACTGAAGCTTTCTTT. This gives the protein CSVGGGNTEAFF. J is TRBJ1-1 and V is TRBV29-1; tentative D call: TRBD1 (6 bases). Trimming pared 4 bases from V and 2 bases from J, leaving 8 bases between. There are 12 residues in the CDR3. CDR1 SQVTM and CDR2 ANQGSEA come from the germline V gene.

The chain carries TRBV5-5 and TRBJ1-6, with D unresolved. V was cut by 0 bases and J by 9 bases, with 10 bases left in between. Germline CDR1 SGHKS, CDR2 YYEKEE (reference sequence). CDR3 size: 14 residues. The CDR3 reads CASSLGPGTSPLHF. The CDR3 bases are TGTGCCAGCAGCTTGGGACCGGGTACTTCACCCCTCCACTTT.

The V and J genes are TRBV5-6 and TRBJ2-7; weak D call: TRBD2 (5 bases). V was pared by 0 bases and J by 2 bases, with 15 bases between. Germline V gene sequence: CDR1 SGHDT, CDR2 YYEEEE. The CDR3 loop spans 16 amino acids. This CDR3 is CASSLAGNLNTYEQYF. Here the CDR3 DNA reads TGTGCCAGCAGCTTGGCCGGGAACCTTAACACCTACGAGCAGTACTTC.

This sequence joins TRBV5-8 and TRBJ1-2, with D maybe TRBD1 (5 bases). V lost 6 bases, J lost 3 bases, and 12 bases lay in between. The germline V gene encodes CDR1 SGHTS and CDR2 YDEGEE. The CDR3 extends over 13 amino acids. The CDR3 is CASTPGTYYGYTF. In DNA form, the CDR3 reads TGTGCCAGCACCCCCGGGACTTACTATGGCTACACCTTC.

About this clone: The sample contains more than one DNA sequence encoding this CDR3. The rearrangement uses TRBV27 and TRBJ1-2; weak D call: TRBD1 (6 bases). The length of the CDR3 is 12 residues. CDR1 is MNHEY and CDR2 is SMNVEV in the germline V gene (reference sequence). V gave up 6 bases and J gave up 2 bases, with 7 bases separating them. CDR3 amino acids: CASRTGNYGYTF. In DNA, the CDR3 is TGTGCCAGCAGGACAGGAAACTATGGCTACACCTTC.

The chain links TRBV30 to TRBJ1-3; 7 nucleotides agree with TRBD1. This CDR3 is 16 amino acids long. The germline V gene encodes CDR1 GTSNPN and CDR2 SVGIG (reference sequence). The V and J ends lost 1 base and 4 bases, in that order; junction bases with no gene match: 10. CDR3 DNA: TGTGCCTGGAGTGCCAGACAGGGTAGTAAGGGAAACACCATATATTTT. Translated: CAWSARQGSKGNTIYF. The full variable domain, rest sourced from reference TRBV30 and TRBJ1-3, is SQTIHQWPATLVQPVGSPLSLECTVEGTSNPNLYWYRQAAGRGLQLLFYSVGIGQISSEVPQNLSASRPQDRQFILSSKKLLLSDSGFYLCAWSARQGSKGNTIYFGEGSWLTVV.

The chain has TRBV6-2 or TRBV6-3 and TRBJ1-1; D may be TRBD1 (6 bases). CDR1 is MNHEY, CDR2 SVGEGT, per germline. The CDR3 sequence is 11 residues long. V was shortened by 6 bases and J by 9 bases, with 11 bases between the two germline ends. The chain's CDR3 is CASSNRVQAFF. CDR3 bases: TGTGCCAGCAGCAACAGGGTCCAAGCTTTCTTT.

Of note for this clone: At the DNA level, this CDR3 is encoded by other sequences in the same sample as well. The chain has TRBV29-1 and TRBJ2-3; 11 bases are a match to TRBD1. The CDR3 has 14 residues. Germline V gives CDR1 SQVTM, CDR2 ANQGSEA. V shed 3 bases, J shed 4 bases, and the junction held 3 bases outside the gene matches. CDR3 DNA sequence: TGCAGCGTTGAGGACAGGGGGCGCGCAGATACGCAGTATTTT. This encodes CSVEDRGRADTQYF.

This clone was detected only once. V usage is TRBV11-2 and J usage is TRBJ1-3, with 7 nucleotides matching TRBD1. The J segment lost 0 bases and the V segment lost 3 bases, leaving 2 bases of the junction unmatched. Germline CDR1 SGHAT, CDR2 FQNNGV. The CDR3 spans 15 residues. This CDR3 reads CASSFRGISGNTIYF. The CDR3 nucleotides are TGTGCCAGCAGCTTCAGGGGGATCTCTGGAAACACCATATATTTT. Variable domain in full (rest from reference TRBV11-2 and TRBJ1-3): EAGVAQSPRYKIIEKRQSVAFWCNPISGHATLYWYQQILGQGPKLLIQFQNNGVVDDSQLPKDRFSAERLKGVDSTLKIQPAKLEDSAVYLCASSFRGISGNTIYFGEGSWLTVV.

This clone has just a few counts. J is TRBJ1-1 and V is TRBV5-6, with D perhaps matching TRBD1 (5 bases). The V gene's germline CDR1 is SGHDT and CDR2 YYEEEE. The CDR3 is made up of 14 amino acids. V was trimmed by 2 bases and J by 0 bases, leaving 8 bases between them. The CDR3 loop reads CASSFGTLNTEAFF. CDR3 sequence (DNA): TGTGCCAGCAGCTTCGGGACTCTGAACACTGAAGCTTTCTTT.

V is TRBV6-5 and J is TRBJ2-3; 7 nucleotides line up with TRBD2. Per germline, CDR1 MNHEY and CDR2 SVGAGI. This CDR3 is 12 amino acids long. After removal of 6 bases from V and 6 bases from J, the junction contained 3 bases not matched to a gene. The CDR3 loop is CASRQGGDTQYF. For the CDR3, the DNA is TGTGCCAGCAGGCAGGGAGGGGATACGCAGTATTTT.

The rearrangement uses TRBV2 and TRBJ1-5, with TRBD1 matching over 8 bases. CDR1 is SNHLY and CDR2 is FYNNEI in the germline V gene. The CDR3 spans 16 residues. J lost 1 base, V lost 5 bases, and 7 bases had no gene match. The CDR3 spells CASSRMAGGSNQPQHF. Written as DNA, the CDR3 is TGTGCCAGCAGTAGAATGGCAGGGGGCAGCAATCAGCCCCAGCATTTT. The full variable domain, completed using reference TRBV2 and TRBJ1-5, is EPEVTQTPSHQVTQMGQEVILRCVPISNHLYFYWYRQILGQKVEFLVSFYNNEISEKSEIFDDQFSVERPDGSNFTLKIRSTKLEDSAMYFCASSRMAGGSNQPQHFGDGTRLSIL.

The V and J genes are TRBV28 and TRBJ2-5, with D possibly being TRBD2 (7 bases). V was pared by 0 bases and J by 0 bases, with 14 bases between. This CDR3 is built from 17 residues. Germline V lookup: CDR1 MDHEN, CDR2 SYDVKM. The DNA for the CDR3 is TGTGCCAGCAGTTTATGGGGCGGGGGCAGAAACCAAGAGACCCAGTACTTC. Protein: CASSLWGGGRNQETQYF. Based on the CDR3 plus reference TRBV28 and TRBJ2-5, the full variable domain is DVKVTQSSRYLVKRTGEKVFLECVQDMDHENMFWYRQDPGLGLRLIYFSYDVKMKEKGDIPEGYSVSREKKERFSLILESASTNQTSMYLCASSLWGGGRNQETQYFGPGTRLLVL.

The CDR3 region has the DNA TGTGCCAGCAGCTCAAACCAAGCGGGGAGTGAGACCCAGTACTTC. It codes for CASSSNQAGSETQYF. V gene TRBV5-4 combines with J gene TRBJ2-5, with 7 bases identical to TRBD2. The germline V gene encodes CDR1 SGHNT and CDR2 YYREEE (reference sequence). V was clipped by 3 bases and J by 5 bases; unmatched bases: 10. The CDR3 is 15 amino acids. The variable domain in full, with the rest retrieved from reference TRBV5-4 and TRBJ2-5, is ETGVTQSPTHLIKTRGQQVTLRCSSQSGHNTVSWYQQALGQGPQFIFQYYREEENGRGNFPPRFSGLQFPNYSSELNVNALELDDSALYLCASSSNQAGSETQYFGPGTRLLVL.

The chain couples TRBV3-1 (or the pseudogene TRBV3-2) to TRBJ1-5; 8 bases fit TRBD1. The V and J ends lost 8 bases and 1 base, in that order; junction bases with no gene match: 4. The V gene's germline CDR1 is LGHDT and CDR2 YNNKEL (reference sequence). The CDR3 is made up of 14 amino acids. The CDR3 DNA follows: TGTGCCAGCTCCCGGACAGGGAGCAATCAGCCCCAGCATTTT. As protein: CASSRTGSNQPQHF.

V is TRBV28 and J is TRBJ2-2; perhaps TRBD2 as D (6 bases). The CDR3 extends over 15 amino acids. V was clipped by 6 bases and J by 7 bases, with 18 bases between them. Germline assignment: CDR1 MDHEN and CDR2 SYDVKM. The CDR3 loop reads CASRRPLAKNGELFF. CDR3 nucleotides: TGTGCCAGCAGGCGCCCGCTAGCGAAAAACGGGGAGCTGTTTTTT.

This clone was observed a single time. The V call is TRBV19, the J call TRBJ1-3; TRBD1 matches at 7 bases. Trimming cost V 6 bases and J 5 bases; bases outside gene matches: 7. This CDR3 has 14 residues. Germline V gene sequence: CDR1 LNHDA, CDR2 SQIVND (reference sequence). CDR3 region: CASSPGQRRNTIYF. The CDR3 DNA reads TGTGCCAGTAGCCCGGGACAGCGTAGAAACACCATATATTTT. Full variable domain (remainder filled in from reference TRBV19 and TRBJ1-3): DGGITQSPKYLFRKEGQNVTLSCEQNLNHDAMYWYRQDPGQGLRLIYYSQIVNDFQKGDIAEGYSVSREKKESFPLTVTSAQKNPTAFYLCASSPGQRRNTIYFGEGSWLTVV.

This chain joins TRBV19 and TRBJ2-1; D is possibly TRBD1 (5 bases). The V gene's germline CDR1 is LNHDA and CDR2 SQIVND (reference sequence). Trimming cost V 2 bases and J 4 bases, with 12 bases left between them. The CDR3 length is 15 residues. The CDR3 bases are TGTGCCAGTAGTATAAGGACATCGTTTTACAATGAGCAGTTCTTC. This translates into CASSIRTSFYNEQFF.

CDR3 protein: CASSSQGQGRTNIQYF. As DNA, the CDR3 is TGTGCCAGTAGCAGTCAGGGACAGGGGAGGACCAACATTCAGTACTTC. This chain joins TRBV19 and TRBJ2-4; the match to TRBD1 covers 10 bases. This CDR3 is 16 amino acids long. Losses at the gene ends were 6 bases for V and 7 bases for J; bases not matched to a gene: 12. CDR1 and CDR2 (germline): LNHDA, SQIVND (reference sequence).

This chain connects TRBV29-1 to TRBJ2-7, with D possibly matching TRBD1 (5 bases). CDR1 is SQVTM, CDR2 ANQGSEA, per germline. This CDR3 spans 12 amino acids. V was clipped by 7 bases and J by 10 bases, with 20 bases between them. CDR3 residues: CSAATRTSPQYF. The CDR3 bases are TGCAGCGCCGCGACGCGGACATCTCCCCAGTACTTC.

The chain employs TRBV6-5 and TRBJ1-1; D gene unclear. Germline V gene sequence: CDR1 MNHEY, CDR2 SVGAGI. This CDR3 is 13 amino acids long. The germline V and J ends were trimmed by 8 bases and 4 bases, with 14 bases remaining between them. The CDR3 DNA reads TGTGCCAGCCTCCTAGCCGGGAGCACTGAAGCTTTCTTT. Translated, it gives CASLLAGSTEAFF.

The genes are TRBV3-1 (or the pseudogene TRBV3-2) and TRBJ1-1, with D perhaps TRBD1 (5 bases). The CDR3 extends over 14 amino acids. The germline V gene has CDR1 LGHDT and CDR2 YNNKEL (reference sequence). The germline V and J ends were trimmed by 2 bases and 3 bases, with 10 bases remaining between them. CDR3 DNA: TGTGCCAGCAGCCAATTTGGAGGGGACACTGAAGCTTTCTTT. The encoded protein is CASSQFGGDTEAFF.

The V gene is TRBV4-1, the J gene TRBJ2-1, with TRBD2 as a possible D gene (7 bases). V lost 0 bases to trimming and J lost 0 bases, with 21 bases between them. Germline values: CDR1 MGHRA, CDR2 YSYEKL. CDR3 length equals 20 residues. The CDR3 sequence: CASSQEVGGASGISYNEQFF. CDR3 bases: TGCGCCAGCAGCCAAGAAGTGGGGGGGGCTAGCGGAATCTCCTACAATGAGCAGTTCTTC.

The CDR3 nucleotides read TGTGCCAGCAGTCGTGGACAGGGGTACACTGAAGCTTTCTTT. It translates to CASSRGQGYTEAFF. V is TRBV6-2 or TRBV6-3 and J is TRBJ1-1; TRBD1 aligns across 9 bases. V lost 5 bases, J lost 3 bases, and 4 bases stayed unmatched. Germline V lookup: CDR1 MNHEY, CDR2 SVGEGT. The CDR3 loop spans 14 amino acids.

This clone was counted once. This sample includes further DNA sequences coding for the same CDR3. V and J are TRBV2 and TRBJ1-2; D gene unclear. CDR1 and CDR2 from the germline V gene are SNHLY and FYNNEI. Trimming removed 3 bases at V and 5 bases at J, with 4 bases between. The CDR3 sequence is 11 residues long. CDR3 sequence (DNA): TGTGCCAGCAGTGACAGTTATGGCTACACCTTC. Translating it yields CASSDSYGYTF.